Listed below are T cell receptor beta chains from one sample, sequenced in a study of PD-1 blockade in mismatch repair-deficient tumors. The table came from immunoSEQ multiplex PCR; TCRdb's copy has only in-frame clones and leaves some out. The profile shows about 84,000 clones, more than 65% of them singletons. The sequences come from peripheral blood, collected 12 weeks after starting pembrolizumab. These receptor sequences come from an adult with mismatch repair-deficient cancer. Each CDR3 is given with its conserved first and last residue. Fields, in order: J gene, V gene, CDR3 protein.

j_call: TRBJ2-3; v_call: TRBV5-1; cdr3_aa: CASSSPLDSGRAPDTQYF
j_call: TRBJ2-2; v_call: TRBV5-1; cdr3_aa: CASSLGAGELFF
j_call: TRBJ2-1; v_call: TRBV5-4; cdr3_aa: CASSSTRLASSYNEQFF
j_call: TRBJ2-7; v_call: TRBV10-3; cdr3_aa: CAVQNRTSGNTGQYF
j_call: TRBJ1-1; v_call: TRBV7-3; cdr3_aa: CASSLSLNTEAFF
j_call: TRBJ1-1; v_call: TRBV4-3; cdr3_aa: CASSQELRREAFF
j_call: TRBJ2-1; v_call: TRBV7-9; cdr3_aa: CASSPTGTYNEQFF
j_call: TRBJ2-6; v_call: TRBV7-9; cdr3_aa: CASSHPGTSGSVGANVLTF
j_call: TRBJ1-3; v_call: TRBV9; cdr3_aa: CASSVTSGEGNTIYF
j_call: TRBJ2-1; v_call: TRBV19; cdr3_aa: CASSIDASGRAQFF
j_call: TRBJ1-1; v_call: TRBV2; cdr3_aa: CASSVNEFRRGTEAFF
j_call: TRBJ2-5; v_call: TRBV11-3; cdr3_aa: CASSLEGRIIQETQYF
j_call: TRBJ1-2; v_call: TRBV4-2; cdr3_aa: CASSLAQGTDYGYTF
j_call: TRBJ2-3; v_call: TRBV27; cdr3_aa: CASTPMAAPTDTQYF
j_call: TRBJ1-1; v_call: TRBV4-1; cdr3_aa: CASSRPMNTEAFF
j_call: TRBJ2-1; v_call: TRBV11-3; cdr3_aa: CASSLGSASGSSRDNEQFF
j_call: TRBJ2-6; v_call: TRBV4-2; cdr3_aa: CASSPSGALGTGANVLTF
j_call: TRBJ2-1; v_call: TRBV6-5; cdr3_aa: CASSWTSGSSRNEQFF
j_call: TRBJ2-1; v_call: TRBV11-2; cdr3_aa: CASSSVGAGTPWGEQFF
j_call: TRBJ2-7; v_call: TRBV19; cdr3_aa: CASSVDRAYEQYF
j_call: TRBJ2-1; v_call: TRBV7-3; cdr3_aa: CASSPTGAGGNEQFF
j_call: TRBJ2-7; v_call: TRBV5-1; cdr3_aa: CASSLVGGLSYEQYF
j_call: TRBJ2-2; v_call: TRBV19; cdr3_aa: CASSNSGSVTGELFF
j_call: TRBJ1-5; v_call: TRBV11-3; cdr3_aa: CASSPGGGSNQPQHF
j_call: TRBJ1-5; v_call: TRBV6-6; cdr3_aa: CASSNDRESNQPQHF
j_call: TRBJ2-5; v_call: TRBV5-1; cdr3_aa: CASSLRGSPEETQYF
j_call: TRBJ2-2; v_call: TRBV28; cdr3_aa: CASSSQLRLAGDTGELFF
j_call: TRBJ2-7; v_call: TRBV6-5; cdr3_aa: CASSYWGGGREQYF
j_call: TRBJ2-1; v_call: TRBV5-1; cdr3_aa: CASSPWTSGSSYNEQFF
j_call: TRBJ2-3; v_call: TRBV6-6; cdr3_aa: CASRLAGPGDTQYF